Below, 21 T cell receptor beta chains from the same sample are listed, as sequenced in a study of identical twins. From the 5' RACE reads, TCRdb called clonotypes with MiXCR, one entry per CDR3 protein. The repertoire holds 550,000 to 800,000 distinct CDR3 sequences, with just over 7% as singletons. The same sample was also used in a study of yellow fever vaccine responses in identical twins.

Material: PBMCs. These receptors all stem from a woman aged 18-35 years in good health.

This clonotype was observed at least ten times. The CDR3 sequence is CASSQAGTRGPYTGELFF. CDR3 nucleotide sequence: TGTGCCAGCAGCCAAGCCGGGACACGGGGTCCCTACACCGGGGAGCTGTTTTTT. V usage is TRBV3-1 and J usage is TRBJ2-2, with D possibly being TRBD1 (6 bases). The germline gives CDR1 LGHDT, CDR2 YNNKEL (reference sequence). Trimming pared 1 base from V and 3 bases from J, leaving 18 bases between. The CDR3 consists of 18 residues.

DNA for the CDR3: TGCAGTGCTAGAGCTGAGGACAGGGGTGTTGGTACTGAAGCTTTCTTT. It yields the protein CSARAEDRGVGTEAFF. J is TRBJ1-1 and V is TRBV20-1; the match to TRBD1 covers 9 bases. This CDR3 spans 16 amino acids. With 1 base clipped from V and 5 bases from J, the junction kept 11 bases outside the gene matches. Germline V gene lookup returns CDR1 DFQATT and CDR2 SNEGSKA (reference sequence).

This clonotype appeared many times. The V call is TRBV29-1, the J call TRBJ2-2; 16 bases align to TRBD2. In germline, CDR1 is SQVTM, CDR2 ANQGSEA. The CDR3 totals 16 residues. Unmatched junction bases numbered 7, after V lost 6 bases and J lost 6 bases. As DNA, the CDR3 is TGCAGCGTACCGGGACTAGCGGGGGGGCTCGCCGGGGAGCTGTTTTTT. Translated, it gives CSVPGLAGGLAGELFF.

This clonotype was observed a few times. The chain is built from TRBV7-9 and TRBJ2-1; 9 positions agree with TRBD2. V shed 4 bases and J 9 bases; nucleotides not matched to a gene: 16. The CDR3 is 17 residues long. Germline loops: CDR1 SEHNR, CDR2 FQNEAQ (reference sequence). The DNA for the CDR3 is TGTGCCAGCAGCTCGCCCCTGGGGCGGGAGGGCCTGACTGAGCAGTTCTTC. This codes for CASSSPLGREGLTEQFF.

In its sample, this clonotype was seen a few times. This sequence joins TRBV11-1 and TRBJ2-2; 13 positions agree with TRBD2. CDR3 length: 18 residues. Germline-derived CDR1 and CDR2 are SGHAT and FQDESV (reference sequence). V shed 4 bases, J shed 7 bases, and the junction held 12 bases outside the gene matches. The CDR3 region has the DNA TGTGCCAGCAGCTCACGACTAGCGGGAGGTCGTCCGGGCGGGGAGCTGTTTTTT. This translates into CASSSRLAGGRPGGELFF.

The table lists this clonotype with many counts. The chain has TRBV5-1 and TRBJ1-2; possibly TRBD1 for D (5 bases). The CDR3 totals 12 residues. V lost 4 bases, J lost 8 bases, and 12 bases lay in between. Germline assignment: CDR1 SGHRS and CDR2 YFSETQ. CDR3 amino acids: CASSRDRGGYTF. The CDR3 nucleotides read TGCGCCAGCAGCCGGGACCGAGGAGGCTACACCTTC.

The chain is built from TRBV29-1 and TRBJ2-7; TRBD1 agrees at 8 bases. The CDR3 covers 13 residues. Trimming cost V 5 bases and J 7 bases; bases outside gene matches: 10. The germline V gene has CDR1 SQVTM and CDR2 ANQGSEA. CDR3 residues: CSVLGQGFREQYF. DNA for the CDR3: TGCAGCGTTCTCGGACAGGGATTCCGGGAGCAGTACTTC.

This clonotype has only a few counts. The J gene is TRBJ2-1, the V gene TRBV5-1; D unclear. Germline CDR1 SGHRS, CDR2 YFSETQ. This CDR3 has 16 amino acids. With 0 bases removed from V and 8 bases from J, the gap between germline ends came to 18 bases. CDR3 DNA: TGCGCCAGCAGCTTGGTCGGGTTAAGGGTCGACGATGAGCAGTTCTTC. The encoded protein is CASSLVGLRVDDEQFF.

This clonotype was recorded a few times. This sequence joins TRBV5-6 and TRBJ1-3; no definite D call. This CDR3 has 15 amino acids. Germline values: CDR1 SGHDT, CDR2 YYEEEE. The germline V and J ends were trimmed by 1 base and 0 bases, with 8 bases remaining between them. The CDR3 spells CASSLSSSSGNTIYF. CDR3 nucleotide sequence: TGTGCCAGCAGCTTGTCATCGAGCTCTGGAAACACCATATATTTT.

This clonotype was picked up many times. The chain joins TRBV7-6 to TRBJ2-3; 7 nucleotides match TRBD2. The CDR3 extends over 16 amino acids. With 1 base clipped from V and 5 bases from J, the junction kept 9 bases outside the gene matches. Germline CDR1 and CDR2: SGHVS and FNYEAQ. The chain's CDR3 is CASSLVGGLVLDTQYF. CDR3 DNA: TGTGCCAGCAGCTTAGTGGGAGGACTAGTTCTAGATACGCAGTATTTT.

The CDR3 reads CASSKGTSGGAINEQFF. The CDR3 DNA sequence: TGTGCCTCCTCCAAAGGCACTAGCGGGGGGGCCATAAATGAGCAGTTCTTC. The V and J genes are TRBV7-2 and TRBJ2-1; TRBD2 aligns across 13 bases. Losses at the gene ends were 11 bases for V and 7 bases for J; bases not matched to a gene: 17. The CDR3 consists of 17 residues. CDR1 and CDR2 from the germline V gene are SGHTA and FQGNSA.

The DNA for the CDR3 is TGTGCCAGCAGCAGCAGCTCGGAGACCCAGTACTTC. Protein product: CASSSSSETQYF. The chain joins TRBV7-6 to TRBJ2-5; no clear D. Germline V gives CDR1 SGHVS, CDR2 FNYEAQ. The CDR3 spans 12 residues. V lost 5 bases and J 5 bases, leaving 9 bases between the germline ends.

This clonotype was counted a few times. The rearrangement links TRBV15 to TRBJ1-1; TRBD1 might be the D (6 bases). Trimming removed 5 bases at V and 1 base at J, with 14 bases between. From germline, CDR1 is LNHNV and CDR2 YYDKDF (reference sequence). The CDR3 extends over 15 amino acids. The CDR3 loop reads CATSQDRIGNTEAFF. The CDR3 nucleotides are TGTGCCACCAGCCAGGACAGAATAGGGAACACTGAAGCTTTCTTT.

This clonotype came up a few times. The chain couples TRBV18 to TRBJ2-5, with 10 bases matching TRBD1. The CDR3 sequence is 15 residues long. CDR1 and CDR2 from the germline V gene are KGHSH and LQKENI. Trimming removed 2 bases from V and 5 bases from J; junction bases left unmatched: 5. CDR3 DNA sequence: TGTGCCAGCTCACCAACGACAGGGGGCGGTGAGACCCAGTACTTC. Translated, it gives CASSPTTGGGETQYF.

This clonotype was seen more than once but under ten times. The chain carries TRBV25-1 and TRBJ2-7, with a weak D call TRBD2 (6 bases). The CDR3 extends over 13 amino acids. Trimming left V 6 bases short and J 5 bases short, with 14 bases between. CDR1 and CDR2 (germline): MGHDK, SYGVNS. The CDR3 DNA sequence: TGTGCCAGCAGCATGAGACGCGGGGACGAGCAGTACTTC. As protein: CASSMRRGDEQYF.

The chain combines TRBV20-1 with TRBJ2-1; D remains unclear. The germline gives CDR1 DFQATT, CDR2 SNEGSKA (reference sequence). The CDR3 has 12 amino acids. V shed 1 base and J shed 8 bases, with 9 bases lying between them. DNA for the CDR3: TGCAGTGCTAGAGGCCCACCCCATGAGCAGTTCTTC. It translates to CSARGPPHEQFF.

This chain uses TRBV3-1 with TRBJ1-1; no clear D gene. The V end lost 5 bases, the J end lost 11 bases, and 12 bases lay between the germline ends. Per the germline V gene, CDR1 is LGHDT and CDR2 is YNNKEL (reference sequence). This CDR3 has 11 residues. The CDR3 sequence: CASSDGMFAFF. CDR3 DNA: TGTGCCAGCAGCGACGGGATGTTTGCTTTCTTT.

This clonotype was recorded at least ten times. V usage is TRBV7-2 and J usage is TRBJ2-3; 10 bases are shared with TRBD2. The V segment lost 0 bases and the J segment 2 bases; nucleotides outside the gene matches: 11. The CDR3 has 19 residues. Per germline, CDR1 SGHTA and CDR2 FQGNSA. The CDR3 DNA follows: TGTGCCAGCAGCTTAGCGGTCACTTTGAGCGGGAGGGCCACAGATACGCAGTATTTT. Residues: CASSLAVTLSGRATDTQYF.

This clonotype was picked up many times. This chain joins TRBV29-1 and TRBJ2-1, with 10 positions matching TRBD2. V dropped 6 bases and J dropped 0; count of bases not matched to a gene: 11. Germline loops: CDR1 SQVTM, CDR2 ANQGSEA. This CDR3 spans 17 amino acids. Here the CDR3 DNA reads TGCAGCGTCTGGGTAGCGGGAGGAGGGGGCTCCTACAATGAGCAGTTCTTC. Encoded protein: CSVWVAGGGGSYNEQFF.

This clonotype was seen repeatedly, ten times or more. The J gene is TRBJ2-1, the V gene TRBV20-1; D tentatively reads TRBD1 or TRBD2 (5 bases each). Germline V gene data show CDR1 as DFQATT and CDR2 as SNEGSKA (reference sequence). Trimming left V 3 bases short and J 1 base short, with 10 bases between. The CDR3 covers 14 residues. CDR3: CSASRGPSYNEQFF. The DNA of the CDR3 is TGCAGTGCTAGTCGGGGCCCGTCCTACAATGAGCAGTTCTTC.

J is TRBJ2-5 and V is TRBV27; no definite D call. The CDR3 has 14 amino acids. CDR1 MNHEY and CDR2 SMNVEV come from the germline V gene (reference sequence). V lost 1 base and J 5 bases, leaving 11 bases between the germline ends. In nucleotides, the CDR3 is TGTGCCAGCAGTTTATACCAAAGCGCCGAGACCCAGTACTTC. As protein: CASSLYQSAETQYF.